Listed below are T cell receptor beta chains from one sample, sequenced in a study of OX40 agonist ivuxolimab in advanced cancers. Profiled with immunoSEQ multiplex PCR; TCRdb holds only in-frame clones, not every one. The sample yields roughly 100,000 clones, roughly 90% seen once. Sample: CD4+ or CD8+ T cells sorted from blood, taken in a trial of the OX40 agonist ivuxolimab. The origin of the receptors is an adult with an advanced solid tumor such as melanoma, head and neck, liver or kidney cancer. Each CDR3 is given with its conserved first and last residue. The D gene is left open where the match is weak. Rows may omit the clone size; those that give it use once, few, many or a size class.

v_call	j_call	clone_size	d_call	cdr3_nt	cdr3_aa
TRBV2	TRBJ2-1	.	TRBD1	TGTGCCAGCAGTCCCGGGACAGGATACAATGAGCAGTTCTTC	CASSPGTGYNEQFF
TRBV5-1	TRBJ2-3	.	TRBD2	TGCGCCAGCAGCCCCGACGGAGCTAGCGGGAGGTCAGATACGCAGTATTTT	CASSPDGASGRSDTQYF
TRBV27	TRBJ2-1	.	TRBD2	TGTGCCAGCAGTTACCCCGATAGACTAGCCAATGAGCAGTTCTTC	CASSYPDRLANEQFF
TRBV7-2	TRBJ2-1	.	TRBD2	TGTGCCAGCAGCTTAGGCGGTAGCGGGGGGCTTTACAATGAGCAGTTCTTC	CASSLGGSGGLYNEQFF
TRBV27	TRBJ2-6	.	.	TGTGCCAGCAGTTCTCTAGGTTGGGGTCGGGCAGCTGGGGCCAACGTCCTGACTTTC	CASSSLGWGRAAGANVLTF
TRBV6-1	TRBJ1-5	.	.	TGTGCCAGCAGTGAAAATATGGGGGGGACAACGACATACAATCAGCCCCAGCATTTT	CASSENMGGTTTYNQPQHF
TRBV19	TRBJ2-2	.	.	TGTGCCAGTAGTTTCCTCGGAGTGGGTCCGGGGGAGCTGTTTTTT	CASSFLGVGPGELFF
TRBV9	TRBJ1-4	.	.	TGTGCCAGCAGCGGTTTGGGGGGCGAAAAACTGTTTTTT	CASSGLGGEKLFF
TRBV5-1	TRBJ1-2	.	.	TGCGCCAGCAGCTTGGAAGGGTTTTATGGCTACACCTTC	CASSLEGFYGYTF
TRBV5-1	TRBJ2-3	.	.	TGCGCCAGCAGCTTTGTCCCAGCCCCTAGCACAGATACGCAGTATTTT	CASSFVPAPSTDTQYF
TRBV25-1	TRBJ2-1	.	TRBD1	TGTGCCAGCAGGGCTACCGGGACAGGGATTCTTGGCGAGCAGTTCTTC	CASRATGTGILGEQFF
TRBV11-2	TRBJ2-7	.	TRBD1	TGTGCCAGCAGCTTAGTGGTTTGGACAGGGGGATACGAGCAGTACTTC	CASSLVVWTGGYEQYF
TRBV5-5	TRBJ2-6	.	TRBD1	TGTGCCAGCAGCTTAAGGGACAGGGCCTCTGGGGCCAACGTCCTGACTTTC	CASSLRDRASGANVLTF
TRBV12-2	TRBJ1-4	.	.	TGTGCAAGTCGCCCGCAGCAAGAGTCAACTAATGAAAAACTGTTTTTT	CASRPQQESTNEKLFF
TRBV9	TRBJ2-3	few	.	TGTGCCAGCAGCCTAACCGGGACCTCAACAGATACGCAGTATTTT	CASSLTGTSTDTQYF
TRBV5-1	TRBJ2-5	.	.	TGCGCCAGCAGCTTGGCCAAGGCGGCAGGGGAAGAGACCCAGTACTTC	CASSLAKAAGEETQYF
TRBV6-1	TRBJ2-7	.	.	TGTGCCAGCAGTGAATACGGACAGTTCAGCTCCTACGAGCAGTACTTC	CASSEYGQFSSYEQYF
TRBV7-7	TRBJ2-1	.	TRBD2	TGTGCCAGCAGCTTGTCCGGGACTAGCGGTGAGCAGTTCTTC	CASSLSGTSGEQFF
TRBV19	TRBJ1-6	.	TRBD1	TGTGCCAGTAGTTATGACAGGGAGGGTCGCTCACCCCTCCACTTT	CASSYDREGRSPLHF
TRBV18	TRBJ2-7	.	TRBD2	TGTGCCAGCTCCCCCCCCGGGACTAGCTTCGAGCAGTACTTC	CASSPPGTSFEQYF
TRBV5-4	TRBJ1-4	.	.	TGTGCCAGCAGCTTAGGACAGATCGCAACTAATGAAAAACTGTTTTTT	CASSLGQIATNEKLFF
TRBV6-1	TRBJ2-7	.	.	TGTGCCAGCAGTGTCGAAGGGAGCTACGAGCAGTACTTC	CASSVEGSYEQYF
TRBV7-8	TRBJ2-1	.	.	TGTGCCAGCAGCTTAGGGACCCTTATTAATGAGCAGTTCTTC	CASSLGTLINEQFF
TRBV11-1	TRBJ2-1	.	.	TGTGCCAGCAGCCCCCCAATAAGGCTCTCCTACAATGAGCAGTTCTTC	CASSPPIRLSYNEQFF
TRBV14	TRBJ1-2	.	TRBD1	TGTGCCAGCAGTCTTAGACAGGGCCTATACCATGGCTACACCTTC	CASSLRQGLYHGYTF
TRBV9	TRBJ1-5	.	.	TGTGCCAGCAGCGTAGGGGGGGGCGACCAGCCCCAGCATTTT	CASSVGGGDQPQHF
TRBV5-1	TRBJ2-5	.	.	TGCGCCAGCAGCTTGGGGGGGGCCACGCAAGAGACCCAGTACTTC	CASSLGGATQETQYF
TRBV19	TRBJ2-5	.	TRBD2	TGTGCCACAAGAGCTAGCGGGCAAGAGACCCAGTACTTC	CATRASGQETQYF
TRBV9	TRBJ1-1	.	.	TGTGCCAGCAGCGTAGGCGGGACTCGGACTGAAGCTTTCTTT	CASSVGGTRTEAFF
TRBV7-2	TRBJ2-5	.	.	TGTGCCAGCAGCCGTTCAGGATTGGAAGAGACCCAGTACTTC	CASSRSGLEETQYF
TRBV11-1	TRBJ2-4	few	.	TGTGCCAGCAGCTCCGGGCTAACCCACCTTAAAGACGAAAACATTCAGTACTTC	CASSSGLTHLKDENIQYF
TRBV2	TRBJ2-2	.	.	TGTGCCAGCAGTCCACCCGGGACACTTCCCGGGGAGCTGTTTTTT	CASSPPGTLPGELFF